This T cell receptor beta chain emerged from a study of T cells in Graves' hyperthyroidism and ophthalmopathy. Across the study: Peripheral blood draws took place at initial diagnosis, ahead of any treatment. Regarding the study as a whole: Expanded thyroid clonotypes (above 0.001) were mostly also found in blood.

Trimming cost V 8 bases and J 0 bases, with 8 bases left between them. The CDR3 runs 13 residues. Germline CDR1 reads SGHTA; CDR2 reads FQGTGA. RNA transcripts gave rise to amplified TCR beta CDR3 regions. An initial round of RT-PCR targeting the TCR CDR3 relied on the HTBI primer set. TCRdb analysed the multiplex PCR reads with MiXCR anew, one entry per CDR3 protein. Found here are approximately 630,000 distinct CDR3 sequences, around 15% of them singletons; the top ten hold approximately 3.8%. With regard to this clonotype: The antigen remains unidentified.

V and J are TRBV7-3 and TRBJ1-5; D is ambiguous. Material for sequencing was blood. This receptor was identified in a woman aged 25 to 39 with Graves' hyperthyroidism. CDR3 sequence reads: CASPPYSNQPQHF. The CDR3 bases are TGTGCCAGCCCCCCATATAGCAATCAGCCCCAGCATTTT.